What follows are 13 T cell receptor beta chains derived from one specimen sequenced in a study of T-cell memory formation after mild COVID-19. TCRdb reprocessed the 5' RACE reads via MiXCR and lists one record per CDR3 protein. Among around 160,000 distinct CDR3 sequences, 9.5% to 13% were seen once, and the ten largest hold less than 4%. The specimen sequenced was PBMCs or a T cell subset sorted from them (not recorded which). The receptor set was obtained from a man aged 18-30 years who had mild COVID-19 (a few samples of this study predate the infection). Cell type and time point are not known.

The V and J genes are TRBV7-9 and TRBJ2-7; 7 bases agree with TRBD1. The trim removed 4 bases at V and 0 bases at J, leaving 0 bases unmatched. Germline V gene data show CDR1 as SEHNR and CDR2 as FQNEAQ (reference sequence). The CDR3 is made up of 13 amino acids. This CDR3 reads CASSWDSSYEQYF. The CDR3 DNA reads TGTGCCAGCAGCTGGGACAGCTCCTACGAGCAGTACTTC.

The chain joins TRBV12-3 or TRBV12-4 to TRBJ2-1; D remains ambiguous. Between the trimmed V and J ends, which lost 6 bases and 6 bases, there was a span of 9 bases. This CDR3 spans 12 amino acids. The CDR3 region has the DNA TGTGCCAGCAGCCAAAAGCCCAATGAGCAGTTCTTC. The encoded protein is CASSQKPNEQFF.

The chain is built from TRBV6-5 and TRBJ1-2; the match to TRBD1 covers 12 bases. CDR3 size: 15 residues. With V trimmed by 6 bases and J by 8 bases, 10 bases remained unmatched. Germline V lookup: CDR1 MNHEY, CDR2 SVGAGI. CDR3 protein: CASRTPGQGANGYTF. CDR3 bases: TGTGCCAGCAGGACCCCGGGACAGGGGGCGAACGGCTACACCTTC.

This chain joins TRBV7-9 and TRBJ1-3, with no clear D. CDR3 size: 13 residues. Trimming shortened V by 1 base and J by 8 bases, and 9 bases separated the two germline ends. The germline gives CDR1 SEHNR, CDR2 FQNEAQ (reference sequence). The CDR3 spells CASSLVQWDTIYF. CDR3 in DNA: TGTGCCAGCAGCTTAGTGCAGTGGGACACCATATATTTT.

In this sample, this clonotype turned up a few times. The rearrangement uses TRBV11-2 and TRBJ2-2; D not resolved. This CDR3 comprises 15 residues. CDR1 SGHAT and CDR2 FQNNGV come from the germline V gene. With 0 bases removed from V and 4 bases from J, the gap between germline ends came to 9 bases. The CDR3 region is CASSLDPRITGELFF. The CDR3 coding sequence is TGTGCCAGCAGCTTAGATCCTCGGATCACCGGGGAGCTGTTTTTT.

V usage is TRBV7-2 and J usage is TRBJ2-7; 9 bases are a match to TRBD1. Per the germline V gene, CDR1 is SGHTA and CDR2 is FQGNSA. V was clipped by 7 bases and J by 2 bases; unmatched bases: 6. This CDR3 has 14 amino acids. The CDR3 sequence: CASKPGQGPYEQYF. CDR3 nucleotide sequence: TGTGCCAGCAAACCGGGACAGGGCCCCTACGAGCAGTACTTC. The full variable domain, completed using reference TRBV7-2 and TRBJ2-7, is GAGVSQSPSNKVTEKGKDVELRCDPISGHTALYWYRQSLGQGLEFLIYFQGNSAPDKSGLPSDRFSAERTGGSVSTLTIQRTQQEDSAVYLCASKPGQGPYEQYFGPGTRLTVT.

The CDR3 DNA is TGCGCCAGCAGTTATGACAGGGGAACGCAGACCCAGTACTTC. As protein: CASSYDRGTQTQYF. V usage is TRBV5-1 and J usage is TRBJ2-5, with TRBD1 identical over 8 bases. The V and J ends lost 5 bases and 6 bases, in that order; junction bases with no gene match: 9. The CDR3 contains 14 residues. Germline CDR1 reads SGHRS; CDR2 reads YFSETQ.

J is TRBJ1-2 and V is TRBV2; D uncertain. Germline assignment: CDR1 SNHLY and CDR2 FYNNEI. The CDR3 contains 15 residues. V lost 6 bases to trimming and J lost 4 bases, with 18 bases between them. The CDR3 region has the DNA TGTGCCAGCAGCCCCTACCGTACAGAGGCCTATGGCTACACCTTC. Translating gives CASSPYRTEAYGYTF.

The rearrangement uses TRBV11-2 and TRBJ1-1, with 8 bases identical to TRBD1. The CDR3 runs to 15 residues. Unmatched junction bases numbered 6, after V lost 5 bases and J lost 1 base. Germline values: CDR1 SGHAT, CDR2 FQNNGV. The CDR3 here is CASSRRGTGNTEAFF. DNA for the CDR3: TGTGCCAGCAGCCGGAGGGGGACAGGGAACACTGAAGCTTTCTTT.

The genes are TRBV20-1 and TRBJ2-5, with D perhaps matching TRBD1 (6 bases). The CDR3 runs to 13 residues. CDR1 is DFQATT, CDR2 SNEGSKA, per germline (reference sequence). Trimming removed 5 bases at V and 3 bases at J, with 13 bases between. The CDR3 coding sequence is TGCAGTGCTTTCCACAGGGCTGAAGAGACCCAGTACTTC. This sequence encodes CSAFHRAEETQYF.

This clonotype was observed once. CDR3 protein: CASRTASWELFF. The DNA for the CDR3 is TGTGCCAGCCGGACAGCTAGCTGGGAGCTGTTTTTT. The rearrangement uses TRBV2 and TRBJ2-2, with D perhaps TRBD1 (6 bases). V was clipped by 8 bases and J by 9 bases, with 13 bases between them. Germline CDR1 and CDR2: SNHLY and FYNNEI. This CDR3 is 12 amino acids long.

This clonotype was detected many times. The chain recombines TRBV5-1 with TRBJ2-1; TRBD1 aligns across 10 bases. This CDR3 has 18 amino acids. Germline V CDR1 and CDR2: SGHRS, YFSETQ. V shed 3 bases, J shed 4 bases, and the junction held 13 bases outside the gene matches. Written as DNA, the CDR3 is TGCGCCAGCAGCTGGTCCCGGGACAGGGGTTCAAGGTACAATGAGCAGTTCTTC. This translates into CASSWSRDRGSRYNEQFF.

The chain recombines TRBV7-3 with TRBJ2-3, with D perhaps TRBD2 (5 bases). This CDR3 has 15 amino acids. Germline assignment: CDR1 SGHTA and CDR2 FQGTGA. The V and J ends lost 5 bases and 0 bases respectively, with 12 bases between them. CDR3 bases: TGTGCCAGCAGCCCGGACTCTTCTAGCACAGATACGCAGTATTTT. Encoded protein: CASSPDSSSTDTQYF.